The present TCR beta chain was sequenced within a study of T-cell memory formation after mild COVID-19. Study summary: Largely, the TCR clusters proved donor specific. The study's findings and limits: Clones that contracted clustered mainly in CM and EM if CD4+ and in EMRA if CD8+. Pre-infection memory contained some responding clones, which suggested that cross-reactive memory had joined. Whether second-wave clones peaking at day 37 were SARS-CoV-2 specific went unconfirmed.

A few counts support this clonotype. Its cognate antigen is unknown. V was pared by 8 bases and J by 1 base, with 0 bases of the junction left unmatched. CDR1 and CDR2 (germline): MDHEN, SYDVKM. CDR3 length equals 14 residues. Each CDR3 protein is one row after TCRdb ran MiXCR on the 5' RACE reads. The table shows tens of thousands of distinct CDR3 sequences, with around 25% occurring only once. This chain connects TRBV28 to TRBJ2-3, with 13 bases aligning to TRBD2. Sequencing was done on a sample of PBMCs or a T cell subset sorted from them (not recorded which). The sequence came from a young man who had mild COVID-19 (a few samples of this study predate the infection). Cell type and time point are not known. CDR3 bases: TGTGCCAGCGGACTAGCGGGGGGCACAGATACGCAGTATTTT. It codes for CASGLAGGTDTQYF.